Listed below are T cell receptor beta chains from one sample, sequenced in a study of blood T cell repertoires in COVID-19. The assay was immunoSEQ multiplex PCR, and TCRdb's table has in-frame clones only and misses some. Of some 200,000 clones in the sample, around nine tenths were seen once. Sequenced material: peripheral blood. The origin of the receptors is a woman in her seventies with COVID-19, enrolled during active disease. Each CDR3 is given with its conserved first and last residue. D genes are given only for firm matches. Clone size, where shown, is once, few, many, or a class for clones that have expanded.

J gene: TRBJ1-3
CDR3 length: 15
clone size: -
D gene: -
V gene: TRBV7-9
CDR3 DNA: TGTGCCAGCAGCTTAAGGGGAAATGCTAGAAACACCATATATTTT
CDR3 protein: CASSLRGNARNTIYF

J gene: TRBJ2-5
CDR3 length: 14
clone size: -
D gene: TRBD1
V gene: TRBV20-1
CDR3 DNA: TGCAGTGCTAGTAAGAGACAGGGCTGGGAGACCCAGTACTTC
CDR3 protein: CSASKRQGWETQYF

J gene: TRBJ2-7
CDR3 length: 15
clone size: -
D gene: TRBD1
V gene: TRBV28
CDR3 DNA: TGTGCCAGCAGTTCGTTGGACAGGGTGGGGCACGAGCAGTACTTC
CDR3 protein: CASSSLDRVGHEQYF

J gene: TRBJ2-7
CDR3 length: 15
clone size: -
D gene: TRBD2
V gene: TRBV11-2
CDR3 DNA: TGTGCCAGCAGCCGAACTAGCGGGAGTTCCTACGAGCAGTACTTC
CDR3 protein: CASSRTSGSSYEQYF

J gene: TRBJ2-1
CDR3 length: 17
clone size: few
D gene: -
V gene: TRBV4-1
CDR3 DNA: TGCGCCAGCAGCCGGATTACTAGCCTTAGCTCCTACAATGAGCAGTTCTTC
CDR3 protein: CASSRITSLSSYNEQFF

J gene: TRBJ2-1
CDR3 length: 14
clone size: -
D gene: -
V gene: TRBV21-1
CDR3 DNA: TGTGCCAGCAGCCGGGCGGGAGGGTACAATGAGCAGTTCTTC
CDR3 protein: CASSRAGGYNEQFF

J gene: TRBJ2-5
CDR3 length: 16
clone size: once
D gene: TRBD1
V gene: TRBV27
CDR3 DNA: TGTGCCAGCAGAAGGGACAGGGGGCCCGCCCAAGAGACCCAGTACTTC
CDR3 protein: CASRRDRGPAQETQYF

J gene: TRBJ2-3
CDR3 length: 16
clone size: -
D gene: -
V gene: TRBV19
CDR3 DNA: TGTGCCAGTAGCCTTCTCGACCCGGGGGGCACAGATACGCAGTATTTT
CDR3 protein: CASSLLDPGGTDTQYF

J gene: TRBJ2-7
CDR3 length: 13
clone size: -
D gene: TRBD2
V gene: TRBV29-1
CDR3 DNA: TGCAGCGTTGACGCGGGAGGGTTTGTCGAGCAGTACTTC
CDR3 protein: CSVDAGGFVEQYF

J gene: TRBJ1-2
CDR3 length: 14
clone size: once
D gene: -
V gene: TRBV11-3
CDR3 DNA: TGTGCCAGCAGCTCTCAAGGACAAAACTATGGCTACACCTTC
CDR3 protein: CASSSQGQNYGYTF

J gene: TRBJ1-2
CDR3 length: 13
clone size: -
D gene: -
V gene: TRBV27
CDR3 DNA: TGTGCCAGCAGTCCGCCCCGGGTTCCTGGCTACACCTTC
CDR3 protein: CASSPPRVPGYTF

J gene: TRBJ1-1
CDR3 length: 13
clone size: once
D gene: -
V gene: TRBV19
CDR3 DNA: TGTGCCAGTAGTAATGGGGGGTACACTGAAGCTTTCTTT
CDR3 protein: CASSNGGYTEAFF

J gene: TRBJ2-1
CDR3 length: 17
clone size: once
D gene: TRBD2
V gene: TRBV13
CDR3 DNA: TGTGCCAGCAGCCCCTTCCGGACTAGCGGGTCGTACAATGAGCAGTTCTTC
CDR3 protein: CASSPFRTSGSYNEQFF

J gene: TRBJ1-2
CDR3 length: 12
clone size: -
D gene: TRBD1
V gene: TRBV28
CDR3 DNA: TGTGCCTCTTACGGGAGGGGGCGAGGCTACACCTTC
CDR3 protein: CASYGRGRGYTF

J gene: TRBJ1-1
CDR3 length: 15
clone size: -
D gene: -
V gene: TRBV3-1/TRBV3-2
CDR3 DNA: TGTGCCAGCAGCCAAGGTGGTGCGTCCTACACTGAAGCTTTCTTT
CDR3 protein: CASSQGGASYTEAFF

J gene: TRBJ2-5
CDR3 length: 14
clone size: -
D gene: -
V gene: TRBV24-1
CDR3 DNA: TGTGCCACCAGTTCAGACAGGTTCCAAGAGACCCAGTACTTC
CDR3 protein: CATSSDRFQETQYF

J gene: TRBJ2-1
CDR3 length: 16
clone size: -
D gene: TRBD2
V gene: TRBV30
CDR3 DNA: TGTGCCTGGAACCTTGGACTAGCGGGAGCACGCAATGAGCAGTTCTTC
CDR3 protein: CAWNLGLAGARNEQFF

J gene: TRBJ2-5
CDR3 length: 12
clone size: -
D gene: -
V gene: TRBV28
CDR3 DNA: TGTGCCAGCAGTTCACAGGTTTCGACCCAGTACTTC
CDR3 protein: CASSSQVSTQYF

J gene: TRBJ1-1
CDR3 length: 13
clone size: few
D gene: -
V gene: TRBV5-6
CDR3 DNA: TGTGCCAGCAGCTTTACAGGGAACACTGAAGCTTTCTTT
CDR3 protein: CASSFTGNTEAFF

J gene: TRBJ2-7
CDR3 length: 15
clone size: -
D gene: TRBD1
V gene: TRBV27
CDR3 DNA: TGTGCCAGCAGGCCTTTCCGGGACAGCTCCTACGAGCAGTACTTC
CDR3 protein: CASRPFRDSSYEQYF

J gene: TRBJ1-6
CDR3 length: 14
clone size: -
D gene: -
V gene: TRBV6-5
CDR3 DNA: TGTGCCAGCAGTTATAGTCGGGGGAATTCACCCCTCCACTTT
CDR3 protein: CASSYSRGNSPLHF

J gene: TRBJ1-1
CDR3 length: 14
clone size: -
D gene: TRBD1
V gene: TRBV6-5
CDR3 DNA: TGTGCCAGCAGCAGACAGGGGGATAACACTGAAGCTTTCTTT
CDR3 protein: CASSRQGDNTEAFF

J gene: TRBJ1-1
CDR3 length: 12
clone size: -
D gene: -
V gene: TRBV30
CDR3 DNA: TGTGCCTGGAGTCGCCGGGGCACTGAAGCTTTCTTT
CDR3 protein: CAWSRRGTEAFF

J gene: TRBJ2-1
CDR3 length: 18
clone size: -
D gene: TRBD2
V gene: TRBV4-3
CDR3 DNA: TGCGCCAGCAGCCAAGATCACCGGACTAGCGGGAGATCGGGTGAGCAGTTCTTC
CDR3 protein: CASSQDHRTSGRSGEQFF

J gene: TRBJ2-5
CDR3 length: 16
clone size: -
D gene: TRBD1
V gene: TRBV24-1
CDR3 DNA: TGTGCCACCAGTGCCCTGACAGGGGCCCTCCAAGAGACCCAGTACTTC
CDR3 protein: CATSALTGALQETQYF

J gene: TRBJ2-2
CDR3 length: 14
clone size: -
D gene: -
V gene: TRBV11-3
CDR3 DNA: TGTGCCAGCAGCTTAGCCCTAGAGAGCGGGGAGCTGTTTTTT
CDR3 protein: CASSLALESGELFF

J gene: TRBJ2-2
CDR3 length: 17
clone size: -
D gene: -
V gene: TRBV18
CDR3 DNA: TGTGCCAGCTCACCAGTCTCCCGATCAGGGAACACCGGGGAGCTGTTTTTT
CDR3 protein: CASSPVSRSGNTGELFF

J gene: TRBJ2-7
CDR3 length: 14
clone size: once
D gene: TRBD2
V gene: TRBV18
CDR3 DNA: TGTGCCAGCTCAGCTAGCGGGAGGGCCTACGAGCAGTACTTC
CDR3 protein: CASSASGRAYEQYF